The rows below give T cell receptor beta chains drawn from one sample of a study of T cell repertoires in cytomegalovirus infection. One entry per CDR3 protein, called by TCRdb with MiXCR from the reads. The sample carries some 700,000 distinct CDR3 sequences, roughly a third recorded once. Sequenced input: PBMCs. The origin of the receptors is a human donor in good health (CMV status not recorded). Some clones in this sample may be carry-over from other donors' samples. CDR3s include the opening cysteine and the closing phenylalanine or tryptophan. A D gene is named only where the DNA matches it firmly. Not every row has a clone size; where given, it reads once, few, many or a size class.

>-|TRBV20-1|-|TRBJ1-5
TGCAGTGCTAGACGACGGGGTCAGCCCCAGCATTTT
CSARRRGQPQHF
>TRBD2|TRBV7-6|-|TRBJ2-1
TGTGCCAGCAGCTCACTCGCCACGGCGGGGGATGAGCAGTTCTTC
CASSSLATAGDEQFF
>-|TRBV6-1|-|TRBJ1-5
TGTGCCAGCAGTGAACATGGAGGGGCTGGGGAGCCCCCGCATTTT
CASSEHGGAGEPPHF
>-|TRBV6-1|-|TRBJ1-1
TGTGCCAGCAGTGAATTGGGACCGAACACTGAAGCTTTCTTT
CASSELGPNTEAFF
>-|TRBV12-3/TRBV12-4|-|TRBJ2-5
TGTGCCAGCAGTCGCCGGACAGAAGAGACCCAGTACTTC
CASSRRTEETQYF
>TRBD2|TRBV20-1|-|TRBJ2-3
TGCAGTGCTAGAGGACTAGCGGGGAACACAGATACGCAGTATTTT
CSARGLAGNTDTQYF
>TRBD2|TRBV6-5|few|TRBJ2-1
TGTGCCAGCAGCGAGCGGGAGATTGGCAATGAGCAGTTCTTC
CASSEREIGNEQFF
>TRBD1|TRBV6-1|few|TRBJ1-4
TGTGCCAGCACCCTAGGAGGACAGGGGGCGCGAGAAAAACTGTTTTTT
CASTLGGQGAREKLFF
>TRBD2|TRBV19|-|TRBJ2-5
TGTGCCAGTAGTATATATCGCGGCGGGAGCTTGGGAGAGACCCAGTACTTC
CASSIYRGGSLGETQYF
>-|TRBV4-2|-|TRBJ1-2
TGTGCCAGCAGCCTCAGTCGCCAGGGGCGTAGAGGTGGCTACACCTTC
CASSLSRQGRRGGYTF
>-|TRBV28|-|TRBJ2-4
TGTGCCAGCAGTAAAAAGTCCCAAAGAGTAGCCAAAAACATTCAGTACTTC
CASSKKSQRVAKNIQYF
>-|TRBV7-9|-|TRBJ1-5
TGTGCCAGCGGCCGGCCAGGAGGTAGCAATCAGCCCCAGCATTTT
CASGRPGGSNQPQHF
>-|TRBV5-1|-|TRBJ1-6
TGCGCCAGCAGATCCGCAGGGTCTAATTCACCCCTCCACTTT
CASRSAGSNSPLHF
>-|TRBV7-2|few|TRBJ2-1
TGTGCCAGCAGCAAAGACCCTACTATGGAAAGTGAGCAGTTCTTC
CASSKDPTMESEQFF
>-|TRBV19|-|TRBJ2-7
TGTGCCAGTAGTATAGATCCCAGGGAGGTCCACGAGCAGTACTTC
CASSIDPREVHEQYF
>-|TRBV30|-|TRBJ1-1
TGTGCCTGGAGTGCCCCGGTGAACACTGAAGCTTTCTTT
CAWSAPVNTEAFF
>-|TRBV7-8|-|TRBJ1-5
TGTGCAGGGGGAGCGGGCTCGGGTCAGCCCCAGCATTTT
CAGGAGSGQPQHF
>-|TRBV7-9|-|TRBJ2-3
TGTGCCAGCAGCTTAACGGTGGTACGAGATACGCAGTATTTT
CASSLTVVRDTQYF
>-|TRBV7-3|few|TRBJ1-2
TGTGCCAGCCACCCGACAGGCTCTAACTATGGCTACACCTTC
CASHPTGSNYGYTF
>-|TRBV6-5|few|TRBJ2-7
TGTGCCAGCAGTTACTCCCCGCAGGCCGTCAACTACGAGCAGTACTTC
CASSYSPQAVNYEQYF
>-|TRBV19|-|TRBJ2-2
TGTGCCAGTAGTAAGGGTTTCACCGGGGAGCTGTTTTTT
CASSKGFTGELFF
>-|TRBV12-3/TRBV12-4|many|TRBJ1-5
TGTGCCAGCAGTTACGGGACGGGCAATCAGCCCCAGCATTTT
CASSYGTGNQPQHF
>-|TRBV5-6|few|TRBJ2-1
TGTGCCAGCAGTGCCGTTCGGGGTCTCAATGAGCAGTTCTTC
CASSAVRGLNEQFF
>-|TRBV7-9|many|TRBJ1-1
TGTGCCAGCACGGAGAACACTGAAGCTTTCTTT
CASTENTEAFF
>-|TRBV7-9|few|TRBJ1-2
TGTGCCAGCAGCTTAGACGGGCCGGTTAACTATGGCTACACCTTC
CASSLDGPVNYGYTF
>-|TRBV24-1|few|TRBJ2-7
TGTGCCACCAGCCCTGGACGGTTCTACGAGCAGTACTTC
CATSPGRFYEQYF
>TRBD1|TRBV6-5|many|TRBJ1-2
TGTGCCAGCAGTTACTTACCCCCGGGACAGGGATCGTATGGCTACACCTTC
CASSYLPPGQGSYGYTF
>-|TRBV11-2|-|TRBJ2-5
TGTGCCAGCAGCTTAGGGGGACATTTCCAAGAGACCCAGTACTTC
CASSLGGHFQETQYF
>-|TRBV12-3/TRBV12-4|many|TRBJ2-4
TGTGCCAGCAGTTTAGGACTAGAAAAAAACATTCAGTACTTC
CASSLGLEKNIQYF
>-|TRBV3-1|-|TRBJ2-7
TGTGCCAGCAGCCGTCAATCTAACTACGAGCAGTACTTC
CASSRQSNYEQYF
>-|TRBV15|few|TRBJ1-3
TGTGCCACCAGCAGATCCCCGGAAAACACCATATATTTT
CATSRSPENTIYF
>TRBD2|TRBV28|-|TRBJ2-7
TGTGCCAGCAGTCCCCTGGTGGGGGGGTCCTACGAGCAGTACTTC
CASSPLVGGSYEQYF
>TRBD2|TRBV5-1|once|TRBJ2-3
TGCGCCAGCAGCCCTGAACTAGCGGGACCGGGGGATACGCAGTATTTT
CASSPELAGPGDTQYF
>TRBD2|TRBV7-8|many|TRBJ2-1
TGTGCCAGCAGCTTAGATAGGACTAGCGGTAACAATGAGCAGTTCTTC
CASSLDRTSGNNEQFF